This T cell receptor (beta chain) was identified during a study of T-cell memory formation after mild COVID-19. Trimming removed 5 bases at V and 3 bases at J, with 8 bases between. CDR3 length equals 13 residues. TCRdb passed the 5' RACE reads through MiXCR, listing each CDR3 protein once. There are about 560,000 distinct CDR3 sequences in the sample; 20% to 25% occur only once, and 7% to 9% lies in the top ten. Sequences were obtained from PBMCs or a T cell subset sorted from them (not recorded which). This sequence joins TRBV12-3 or TRBV12-4 and TRBJ1-5; D may be TRBD1 (5 bases). This TCR derives from an adult woman who had mild COVID-19 (a few samples of this study predate the infection). Cell type and time point are not known. CDR3 sequence: CASSMGDNQPQHF. The CDR3 bases are TGTGCCAGCAGTATGGGGGACAATCAGCCCCAGCATTTT.